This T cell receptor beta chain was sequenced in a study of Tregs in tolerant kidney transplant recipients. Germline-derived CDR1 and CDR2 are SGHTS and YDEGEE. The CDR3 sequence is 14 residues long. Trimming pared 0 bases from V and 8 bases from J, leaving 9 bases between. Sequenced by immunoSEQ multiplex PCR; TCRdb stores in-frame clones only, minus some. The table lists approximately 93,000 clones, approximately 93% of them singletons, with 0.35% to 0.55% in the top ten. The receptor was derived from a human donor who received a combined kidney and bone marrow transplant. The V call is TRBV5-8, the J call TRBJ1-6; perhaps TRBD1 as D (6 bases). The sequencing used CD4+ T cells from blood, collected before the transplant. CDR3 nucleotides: TGTGCCAGCAGCTTGGGAGGGGGAGATTCACCCCTCCACTTT. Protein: CASSLGGGDSPLHF.